The clone carrying this T cell receptor (beta chain) was counted a few times. Its cognate antigen is unknown. This record belongs to a study of CD8+CD57+ T cells in acquired aplastic anemia. Regarding the study as a whole: The number of CD8+ CDR3 sequences shared by patients and controls was approximately 28.

TCR beta VDJ and CDR3 were profiled, and genomic DNA was the template. TCRdb independently ran MiXCR on the reads; one entry per CDR3 protein. The sample holds some 45,000 distinct CDR3 sequences, around 67% seen once. CDR3 length: 14 residues. J lost 1 base, V lost 3 bases, and 0 bases had no gene match. The germline V gene has CDR1 PRHDT and CDR2 FYEKMQ (reference sequence). The chain links TRBV13 to TRBJ1-2; 9 nucleotides align to TRBD1. The receptor's source is a human donor in good health, serving as a control. Material for sequencing was sorted CD4+, CD8+, or CD8+CD57+ T cells (not recorded which) from PBMCs. The DNA for the CDR3 is TGTGCCAGCAGCTTGGGACAGGGTAACTATGGCTACACCTTC. It encodes CASSLGQGNYGYTF.